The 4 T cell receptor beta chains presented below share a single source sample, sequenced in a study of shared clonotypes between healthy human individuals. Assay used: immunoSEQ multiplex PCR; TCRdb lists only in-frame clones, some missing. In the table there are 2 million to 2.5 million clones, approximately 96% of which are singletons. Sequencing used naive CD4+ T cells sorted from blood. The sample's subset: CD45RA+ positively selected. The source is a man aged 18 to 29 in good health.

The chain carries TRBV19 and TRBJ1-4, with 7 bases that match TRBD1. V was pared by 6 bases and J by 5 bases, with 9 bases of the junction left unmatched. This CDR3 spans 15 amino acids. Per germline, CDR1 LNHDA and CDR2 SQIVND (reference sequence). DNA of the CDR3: TGTGCCAGTAGCTCTTCAGGGGGTCCCAATGAAAAACTGTTTTTT. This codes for CASSSSGGPNEKLFF. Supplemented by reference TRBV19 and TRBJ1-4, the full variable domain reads DGGITQSPKYLFRKEGQNVTLSCEQNLNHDAMYWYRQDPGQGLRLIYYSQIVNDFQKGDIAEGYSVSREKKESFPLTVTSAQKNPTAFYLCASSSSGGPNEKLFFGSGTQLSVL.

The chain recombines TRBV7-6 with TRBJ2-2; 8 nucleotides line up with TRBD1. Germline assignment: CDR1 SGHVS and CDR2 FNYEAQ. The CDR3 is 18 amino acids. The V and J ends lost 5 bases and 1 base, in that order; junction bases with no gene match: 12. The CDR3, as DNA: TGTGCCAGCAGCCTATCGACAGGGGCGAAGGAGAACACCGGGGAGCTGTTTTTT. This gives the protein CASSLSTGAKENTGELFF.

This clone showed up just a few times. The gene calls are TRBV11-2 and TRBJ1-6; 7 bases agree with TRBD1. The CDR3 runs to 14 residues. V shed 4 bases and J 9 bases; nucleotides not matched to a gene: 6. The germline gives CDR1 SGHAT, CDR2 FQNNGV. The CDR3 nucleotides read TGTGCCAGCAGCTCTGGCGGGACAGCTTCACCCCTCCACTTT. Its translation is CASSSGGTASPLHF.

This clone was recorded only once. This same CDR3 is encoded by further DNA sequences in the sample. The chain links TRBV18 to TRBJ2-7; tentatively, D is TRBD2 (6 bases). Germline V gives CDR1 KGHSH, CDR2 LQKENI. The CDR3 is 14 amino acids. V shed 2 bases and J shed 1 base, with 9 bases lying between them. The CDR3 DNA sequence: TGTGCCAGCTCACCATCCGGGACTTCCTACGAGCAGTACTTC. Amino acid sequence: CASSPSGTSYEQYF. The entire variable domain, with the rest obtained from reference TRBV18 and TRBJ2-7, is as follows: NAGVMQNPRHLVRRRGQEARLRCSPMKGHSHVYWYRQLPEEGLKFMVYLQKENIIDESGMPKERFSAEFPKEGPSILRIQQVVRGDSAAYFCASSPSGTSYEQYFGPGTRLTVT.